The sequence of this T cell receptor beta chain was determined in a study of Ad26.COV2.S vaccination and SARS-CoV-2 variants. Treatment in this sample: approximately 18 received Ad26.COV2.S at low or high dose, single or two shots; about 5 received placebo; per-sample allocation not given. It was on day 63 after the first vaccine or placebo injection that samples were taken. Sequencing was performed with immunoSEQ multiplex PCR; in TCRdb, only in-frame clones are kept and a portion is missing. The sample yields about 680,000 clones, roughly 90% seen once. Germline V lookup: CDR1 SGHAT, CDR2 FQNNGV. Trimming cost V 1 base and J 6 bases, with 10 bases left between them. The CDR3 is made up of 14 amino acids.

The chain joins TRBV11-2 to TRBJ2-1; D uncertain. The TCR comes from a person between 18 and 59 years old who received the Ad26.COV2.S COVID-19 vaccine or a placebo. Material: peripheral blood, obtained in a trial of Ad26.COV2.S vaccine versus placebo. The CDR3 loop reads CASSLAALPNEQFF. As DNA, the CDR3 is TGTGCCAGCAGCTTAGCGGCCCTTCCCAATGAGCAGTTCTTC.